This T cell receptor beta chain was obtained from a study of radiotherapy plus CTLA-4 blockade in lung cancer (dated by TCRdb to 2017 to 2018). Describing the broader study: Objective responses were observed in 18% of enrolled patients, and disease control was achieved in 25% to 35%.

Library construction relied on the immunoSEQ multiplex PCR assay. Sourced from immuneACCESS, this table was stored by TCRdb with only in-frame sequences that have V and J called. A share of the clones is absent; for the studies checked, an unresolved V gene accounts for under half, and the remainder has no known explanation. The sample table records about 80,000 clones; 60% to 85% of these occur just once. Approximately 22% of the sample is held by the ten biggest clonotypes. Of note for this clone: Its antigen has not been determined. No quality values exist for individual bases; no much larger clone is one base distant.

V and J are truncated by 5 bases and 10 bases respectively, leaving an intervening sequence of 17 bases. Via the germline V gene (reference sequence), CDR1 is SEHNR and CDR2 FQNEAQ. Including the terminal cysteine and phenylalanine, the CDR3 comprises 14 residues. The only DNA kept is the CDR3, 42 bases in frame from the first base. In this study, focal radiation therapy paired with CTLA-4 blockade (ipilimumab) was tested in patients who had chemo-refractory metastatic non-small-cell lung cancer. Study-wide conclusions, independent of this receptor: The strongest predictors of response were reported to be early dynamic shifts in blood T cell clones along with a rise in serum interferon-beta following radiation. After treatment with radiotherapy and ipilimumab, TCR clones that originated in tumors expanded in peripheral blood.

This sequence uses TRBV7-9 and TRBJ1-4; a tentative D match to TRBD1 spans 6 bases. Sequences were derived from peripheral blood, sampled from a patient treated with radiotherapy plus ipilimumab. The clonotype was recovered from a human donor with non-small cell lung cancer whose response to radiotherapy plus ipilimumab could not be evaluated. Some clones in this sample may be carry-over from other donors' samples. The nucleotide sequence is TGTGCCAGCAGCCCTCTAGGCAGGGGTGCAAAACTGTTTTTT. This encodes CASSPLGRGAKLFF.